Only a few counts were recorded for the clone carrying this T cell receptor beta chain. The antigen is unknown. The CDR3 is 17 residues long. V was pared by 2 bases and J by 1 base, with 9 bases of the junction left unmatched. Germline V gene lookup returns CDR1 MNHEY and CDR2 SMNVEV (reference sequence). The source of the sample is a study of T cell responses to AZD1222 COVID-19 vaccine. Study-level results: It was only 6 or 7 AZD1222 recipients who were seropositive at baseline. The sample set comprised mostly white British donors with more females, and clonal diversity was possibly underestimated. Spike-specific TCR breadth and depth both grew after two AZD1222 doses. Without day 14 samples, only post-peak T cell repertoires were studied.

Profiled with immunoSEQ multiplex PCR; TCRdb holds only in-frame clones, not every one. The sample contains about 120,000 clones, about 87% of which appear only once. V and J are TRBV27 and TRBJ2-3, with 7 bases fitting TRBD2. The material was peripheral blood, obtained 28 days after the second AZD1222 dose. This TCR came from an adult who received the AZD1222 COVID-19 vaccine. Here the CDR3 DNA reads TGTGCCAGCAGTTTAGATTATTTGGGGGGGGGCACAGATACGCAGTATTTT. Protein: CASSLDYLGGGTDTQYF.